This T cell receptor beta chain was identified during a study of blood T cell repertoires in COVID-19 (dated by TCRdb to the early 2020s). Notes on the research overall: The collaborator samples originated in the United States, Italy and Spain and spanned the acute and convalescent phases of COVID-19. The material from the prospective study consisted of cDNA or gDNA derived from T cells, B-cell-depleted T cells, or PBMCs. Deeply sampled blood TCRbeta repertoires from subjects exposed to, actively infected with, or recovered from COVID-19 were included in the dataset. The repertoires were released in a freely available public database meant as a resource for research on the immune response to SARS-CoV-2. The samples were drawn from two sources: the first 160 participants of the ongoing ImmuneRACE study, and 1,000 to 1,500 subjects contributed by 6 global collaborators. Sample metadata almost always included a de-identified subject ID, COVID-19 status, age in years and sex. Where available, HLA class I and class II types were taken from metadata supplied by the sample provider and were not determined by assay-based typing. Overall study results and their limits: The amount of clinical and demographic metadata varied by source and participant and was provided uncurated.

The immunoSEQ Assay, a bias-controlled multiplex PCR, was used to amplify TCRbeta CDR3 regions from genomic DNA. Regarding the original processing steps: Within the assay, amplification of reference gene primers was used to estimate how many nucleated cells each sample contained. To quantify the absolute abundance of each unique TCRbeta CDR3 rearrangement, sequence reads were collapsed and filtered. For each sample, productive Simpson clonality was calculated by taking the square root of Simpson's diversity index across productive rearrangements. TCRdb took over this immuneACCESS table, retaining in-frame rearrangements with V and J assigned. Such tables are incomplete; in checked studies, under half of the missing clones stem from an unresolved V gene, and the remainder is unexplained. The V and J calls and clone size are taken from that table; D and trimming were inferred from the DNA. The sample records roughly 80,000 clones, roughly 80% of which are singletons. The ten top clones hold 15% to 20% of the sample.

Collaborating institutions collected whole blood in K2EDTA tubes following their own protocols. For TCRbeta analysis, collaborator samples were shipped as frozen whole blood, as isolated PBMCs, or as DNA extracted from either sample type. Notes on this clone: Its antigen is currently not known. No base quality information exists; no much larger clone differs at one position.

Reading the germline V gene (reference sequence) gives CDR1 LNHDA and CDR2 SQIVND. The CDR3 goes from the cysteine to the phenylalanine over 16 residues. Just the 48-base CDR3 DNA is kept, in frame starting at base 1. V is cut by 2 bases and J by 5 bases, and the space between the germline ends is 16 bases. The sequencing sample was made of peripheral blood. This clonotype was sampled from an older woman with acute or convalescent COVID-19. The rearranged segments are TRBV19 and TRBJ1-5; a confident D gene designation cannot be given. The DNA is TGTGCCAGTAGTATATCCCACGGGGAGGGTTATCAGCCCCAGCATTTT. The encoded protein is CASSISHGEGYQPQHF.